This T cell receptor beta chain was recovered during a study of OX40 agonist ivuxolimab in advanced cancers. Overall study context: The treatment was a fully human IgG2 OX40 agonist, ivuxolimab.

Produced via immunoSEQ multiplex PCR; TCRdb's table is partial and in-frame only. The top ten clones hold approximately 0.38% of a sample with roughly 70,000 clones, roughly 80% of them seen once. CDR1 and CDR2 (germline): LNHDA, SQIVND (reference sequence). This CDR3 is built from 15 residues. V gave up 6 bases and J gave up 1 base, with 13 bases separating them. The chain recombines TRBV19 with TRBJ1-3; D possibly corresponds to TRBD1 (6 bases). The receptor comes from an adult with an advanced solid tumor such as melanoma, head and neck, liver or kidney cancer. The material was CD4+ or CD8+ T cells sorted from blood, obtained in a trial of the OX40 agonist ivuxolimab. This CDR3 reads CASRKGDSSGNTIYF. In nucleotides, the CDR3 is TGTGCCAGTAGAAAGGGGGATTCTTCTGGAAACACCATATATTTT.